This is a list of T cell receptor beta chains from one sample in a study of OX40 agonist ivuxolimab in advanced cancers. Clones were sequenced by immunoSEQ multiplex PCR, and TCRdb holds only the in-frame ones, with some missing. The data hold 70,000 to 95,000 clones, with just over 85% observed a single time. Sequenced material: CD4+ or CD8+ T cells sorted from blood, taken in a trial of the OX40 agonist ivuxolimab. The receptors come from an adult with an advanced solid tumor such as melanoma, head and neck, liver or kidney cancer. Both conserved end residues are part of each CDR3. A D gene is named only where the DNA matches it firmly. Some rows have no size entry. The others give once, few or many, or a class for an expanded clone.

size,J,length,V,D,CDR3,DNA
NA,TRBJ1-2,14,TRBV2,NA,CASNRDRSVGGYTF,TGTGCCAGCAACCGGGACCGCTCGGTTGGTGGCTACACCTTC
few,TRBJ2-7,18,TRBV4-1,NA,CASSQGNSQGSSPDEQYF,TGCGCCAGCAGCCAAGGAAACAGCCAAGGGTCCTCCCCCGACGAGCAGTACTTC
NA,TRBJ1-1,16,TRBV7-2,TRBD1,CASSLGLRQGVVEAFF,TGTGCCAGCAGCTTAGGGTTGCGACAGGGGGTGGTTGAAGCTTTCTTT
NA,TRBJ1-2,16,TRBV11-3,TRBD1,CASSQMPWRGRGGYTF,TGTGCCAGCAGCCAAATGCCCTGGAGGGGGCGCGGTGGCTACACCTTC
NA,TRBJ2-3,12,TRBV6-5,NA,CASKAPTDTQYF,TGTGCCAGCAAGGCTCCCACAGATACGCAGTATTTT
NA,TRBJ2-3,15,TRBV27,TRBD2,CASSSPTSEADTQYF,TGTGCCAGCAGTTCGCCGACTAGCGAGGCAGATACGCAGTATTTT
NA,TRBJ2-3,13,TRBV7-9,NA,CASSPTRADTQYF,TGTGCCAGCAGCCCTACTAGGGCAGATACGCAGTATTTT
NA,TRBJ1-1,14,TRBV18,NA,CASSRGSENTEAFF,TGTGCCAGCTCTCGAGGGTCGGAGAACACTGAAGCTTTCTTT
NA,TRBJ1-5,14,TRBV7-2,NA,CASSLGKGNQPQHF,TGTGCCAGCAGCTTAGGAAAAGGGAATCAGCCCCAGCATTTT
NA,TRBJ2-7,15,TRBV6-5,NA,CASSGIRGQGDEQYF,TGTGCCAGCAGTGGAATTCGTGGGCAAGGAGACGAGCAGTACTTC
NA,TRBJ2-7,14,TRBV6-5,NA,CASSYSGRPYEQYF,TGTGCCAGCAGTTACTCGGGCAGGCCCTACGAGCAGTACTTC
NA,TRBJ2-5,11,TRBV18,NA,CASSLQETQYF,TGTGCCAGCTCACTCCAAGAGACCCAGTACTTC
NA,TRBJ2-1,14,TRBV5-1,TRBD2,CASSTGLAGNEQFF,TGCGCCAGCAGCACGGGACTAGCGGGGAATGAGCAGTTCTTC
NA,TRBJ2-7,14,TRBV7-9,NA,CASSLGGYTYEQYF,TGTGCCAGCAGCTTAGGGGGCTACACCTACGAGCAGTACTTC
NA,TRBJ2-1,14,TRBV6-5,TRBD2,CASSEASGDNEQFF,TGTGCCAGCAGTGAGGCTAGCGGAGACAATGAGCAGTTCTTC
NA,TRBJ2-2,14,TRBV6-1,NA,CASSGEPGTGELFF,TGTGCCAGCAGTGGCGAACCAGGCACCGGGGAGCTGTTTTTT
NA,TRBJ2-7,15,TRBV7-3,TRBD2,CASSPRDSGVLEQYF,TGTGCCAGCAGCCCTCGGGATAGCGGGGTCTTGGAGCAGTACTTC
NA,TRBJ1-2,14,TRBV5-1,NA,CASSPTGPERGYTF,TGCGCCAGCAGCCCGACAGGCCCCGAAAGAGGCTACACCTTC
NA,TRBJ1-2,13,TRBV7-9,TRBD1,CASRGDSVYGYTF,TGTGCCAGCAGGGGGGACAGCGTCTATGGCTACACCTTC
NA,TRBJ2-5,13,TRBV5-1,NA,CASSLVGWETQYF,TGCGCCAGCAGCTTGGTAGGGTGGGAGACCCAGTACTTC
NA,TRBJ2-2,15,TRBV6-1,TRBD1,CASSDGQGAGGELFF,TGTGCCAGCAGTGACGGACAGGGGGCCGGCGGGGAGCTGTTTTTT
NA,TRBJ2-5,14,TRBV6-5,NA,CASSQDYIQETQYF,TGTGCCAGCAGTCAAGACTACATCCAAGAGACCCAGTACTTC
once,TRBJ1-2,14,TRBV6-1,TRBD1,CASTRTGGIYGYTF,TGTGCCAGCACCCGGACAGGGGGCATCTATGGCTACACCTTC
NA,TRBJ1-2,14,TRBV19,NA,CATRGTYSNYGYTF,TGTGCCACGCGAGGGACCTACTCTAACTATGGCTACACCTTC
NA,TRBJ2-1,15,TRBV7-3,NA,CASSLSPGSLNEQFF,TGTGCCAGCAGCTTAAGTCCGGGGTCCCTCAATGAGCAGTTCTTC
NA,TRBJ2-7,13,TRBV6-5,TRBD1,CASSRTGADEQYF,TGTGCCAGCAGTCGGACAGGGGCGGACGAGCAGTACTTC
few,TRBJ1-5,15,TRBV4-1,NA,CASSQDRSGSQPQHF,TGCGCCAGCAGCCAAGATCGGTCCGGCAGTCAGCCCCAGCATTTT
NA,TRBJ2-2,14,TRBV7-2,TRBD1,CASQRGRNTGELFF,TGTGCCAGCCAGAGGGGGCGAAACACCGGGGAGCTGTTTTTT
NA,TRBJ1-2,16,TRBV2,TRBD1,CASSSLRDRGRYGYTF,TGTGCCAGCAGCTCTCTGCGGGACAGGGGAAGGTATGGCTACACCTTC
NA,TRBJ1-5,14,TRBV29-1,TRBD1,CSVTGGGGNQPQHF,TGCAGCGTTACAGGGGGAGGAGGCAATCAGCCCCAGCATTTT
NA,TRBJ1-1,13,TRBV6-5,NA,CASSYDGNTEAFF,TGTGCCAGCAGTTACGACGGGAACACTGAAGCTTTCTTT
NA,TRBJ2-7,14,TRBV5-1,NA,CATALSGRLRGQYF,TGCGCCACCGCCCTGTCCGGACGGTTACGAGGGCAGTACTTC
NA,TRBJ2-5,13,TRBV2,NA,CASSTVRAETQYF,TGTGCCAGCAGCACGGTGAGGGCGGAGACCCAGTACTTC
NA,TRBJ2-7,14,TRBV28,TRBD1,CASTQGTDSYEQYF,TGTGCCAGCACCCAAGGGACAGACTCCTACGAGCAGTACTTC
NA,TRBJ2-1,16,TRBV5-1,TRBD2,CASSFGTSSNDNEQFF,TGCGCCAGCAGCTTTGGGACTAGCAGCAACGACAATGAGCAGTTCTTC
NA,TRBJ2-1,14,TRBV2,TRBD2,CASHSGSAYNEQFF,TGTGCCAGTCATAGCGGGAGTGCCTACAATGAGCAGTTCTTC
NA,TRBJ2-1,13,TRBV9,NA,CASSPGLDNEQFF,TGTGCCAGCAGCCCAGGACTCGACAATGAGCAGTTCTTC
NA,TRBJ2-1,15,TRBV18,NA,CASSYGRNLDNEQFF,TGTGCCAGCTCATACGGACGAAACCTTGACAATGAGCAGTTCTTC
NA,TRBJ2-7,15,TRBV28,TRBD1,CASSHGTGVIYEQYF,TGTGCCAGCAGCCACGGGACAGGGGTCATCTACGAGCAGTACTTC
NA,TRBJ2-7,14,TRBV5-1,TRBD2,CASSSTSGTYEQYF,TGCGCCAGCAGTTCAACTAGCGGAACCTACGAGCAGTACTTC
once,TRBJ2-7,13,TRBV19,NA,CASSYRVTYEQYF,TGTGCCAGTAGTTACAGGGTCACCTACGAGCAGTACTTC
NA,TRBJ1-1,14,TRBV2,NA,CASSRRRGGTEAFF,TGTGCCAGCAGTCGACGTCGGGGTGGCACTGAAGCTTTCTTT
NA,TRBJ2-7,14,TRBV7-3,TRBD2,CASSLKAGDDEQYF,TGTGCCAGCAGCTTAAAAGCGGGAGACGACGAGCAGTACTTC
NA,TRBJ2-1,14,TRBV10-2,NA,CASSESPDYNEQFF,TGCGCCAGCAGTGAGTCCCCAGACTACAATGAGCAGTTCTTC
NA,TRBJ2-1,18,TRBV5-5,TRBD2,CASSKTGVTSGTYNEQFF,TGTGCCAGCAGCAAAACTGGGGTGACTAGCGGGACCTACAATGAGCAGTTCTTC
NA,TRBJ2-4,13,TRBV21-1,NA,CASSKVSRDIQYF,TGTGCCAGCAGCAAGGTGAGTAGGGACATTCAGTACTTC
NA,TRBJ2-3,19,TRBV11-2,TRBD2,CASSLRTSGRSTSTDTQYF,TGTGCCAGCAGCTTACGGACTAGCGGGAGATCGACTAGCACAGATACGCAGTATTTT
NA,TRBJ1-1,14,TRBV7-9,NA,CASSPQGATTEAFF,TGTGCCAGCAGCCCACAAGGGGCGACAACTGAAGCTTTCTTT